The 25 T cell receptor beta chains given below trace back to one sample, sequenced in a study of T cell responses to AZD1222 COVID-19 vaccine. Assay: immunoSEQ multiplex PCR; the TCRdb copy retains only in-frame clones and omits some. The sample has about 120,000 clones; about 90% are singletons. The source was peripheral blood, collected on day 0 of AZD1222 vaccination. These receptor sequences come from an adult in good health.

The chain joins TRBV21-1 to TRBJ2-7; the table calls TRBD1, which could not be checked here. TRBV21-1 is a pseudogene locus. The CDR3 runs to 9 residues. CDR3 in amino acids: CARHLEQYV. The CDR3 nucleotides are TGTGCCCGACACCTCGAGCAGTACGTC.

The V and J genes are TRBV5-6 and TRBJ1-2; 7 nucleotides align to TRBD1. The ends lost 4 bases at V and 6 bases at J; junction bases unmatched: 3. Looked up from germline, CDR1 is SGHDT and CDR2 is YYEEEE. The CDR3 length is 12 residues. The CDR3 protein is CASSPGQDGYTF. In DNA, the CDR3 is TGTGCCAGCAGCCCCGGACAGGATGGCTACACCTTC.

V is TRBV15 and J is TRBJ2-6, with D unclear. CDR1 and CDR2 from the germline V gene are LNHNV and YYDKDF (reference sequence). This CDR3 spans 15 amino acids. The ends were cut back, 2 bases at V and 1 base at J, with 6 bases in the middle. In nucleotides, the CDR3 is TGTGCCACCAGCAGACGAAATTCTGGGGCCAACGTCCTGACTTTC. It yields the protein CATSRRNSGANVLTF.

CDR3 sequence reads: CASNPTDSLNQPQHF. Written as DNA, the CDR3 is TGTGCCAGTAATCCCACCGACAGCTTAAATCAGCCCCAGCATTTT. This chain uses TRBV19 with TRBJ1-5; tentatively, D is TRBD1 (5 bases). V was shortened by 7 bases and J by 4 bases, with 17 bases between the two germline ends. This CDR3 region has 15 residues. Germline V gene data show CDR1 as LNHDA and CDR2 as SQIVND (reference sequence). Filled out from reference TRBV19 and TRBJ1-5, the complete variable domain reads DGGITQSPKYLFRKEGQNVTLSCEQNLNHDAMYWYRQDPGQGLRLIYYSQIVNDFQKGDIAEGYSVSREKKESFPLTVTSAQKNPTAFYLCASNPTDSLNQPQHFGDGTRLSIL.

The rearrangement uses TRBV5-1 and TRBJ2-2; maybe TRBD2 (6 bases). CDR3 length: 16 amino acids. V lost 4 bases and J 2 bases, leaving 15 bases between the germline ends. From germline, CDR1 is SGHRS and CDR2 YFSETQ. This chain's CDR3 is CASSPAGPGNTGELFF. CDR3 sequence (DNA): TGCGCCAGCAGCCCGGCGGGGCCAGGAAACACCGGGGAGCTGTTTTTT.

V is TRBV5-1 and J is TRBJ1-2; 9 bases align to TRBD1. Unmatched junction bases numbered 3, after V lost 4 bases and J lost 2 bases. The germline V gene encodes CDR1 SGHRS and CDR2 YFSETQ. The CDR3 runs to 14 residues. CDR3 coding DNA: TGCGCCAGCAGCATCGGGACAGGGAACTATGGCTACACCTTC. This translates into CASSIGTGNYGYTF.

The CDR3 sequence: CASSLSAGGTLGYTF. The CDR3 DNA sequence: TGTGCCAGCAGCTTGTCGGCAGGGGGTACACTCGGCTACACCTTC. The chain employs TRBV5-4 and TRBJ1-2; 7 nucleotides align to TRBD1. Trimming cost V 1 base and J 8 bases; bases outside gene matches: 11. Germline values: CDR1 SGHNT, CDR2 YYREEE (reference sequence). There are 15 residues in the CDR3.

This sequence joins TRBV6-5 and TRBJ1-5; D unresolved. V was cut by 4 bases and J by 5 bases, with 12 bases left in between. The CDR3 is 14 residues long. CDR1 is MNHEY and CDR2 is SVGAGI in the germline V gene. The DNA for the CDR3 is TGTGCCAGCAGTTCCAACACTGGACATCAGCCCCAGCATTTT. Protein: CASSSNTGHQPQHF.

This clone showed up just once. V and J are TRBV5-1 and TRBJ2-5, with 8 nucleotides matching TRBD2. The V gene end was trimmed by 5 bases and the J gene end by 4 bases; junction bases not matched to a gene: 10. The CDR3 contains 15 residues. Germline lookup yields CDR1 SGHRS and CDR2 YFSETQ. The CDR3 protein is CASSSTGGLGETQYF. In nucleotides, the CDR3 is TGCGCCAGCAGTTCGACGGGGGGGCTTGGAGAGACCCAGTACTTC.

The chain links TRBV19 to TRBJ1-4; D call uncertain. This CDR3 contains 12 residues. V was pared by 3 bases and J by 14 bases, with 13 bases between. Germline-derived CDR1 and CDR2 are LNHDA and SQIVND (reference sequence). The CDR3 loop reads CASSMVPTLLFF. Written as DNA, the CDR3 is TGTGCCAGTAGTATGGTCCCGACTCTGCTGTTTTTT. Full variable domain (missing parts from reference TRBV19 and TRBJ1-4): DGGITQSPKYLFRKEGQNVTLSCEQNLNHDAMYWYRQDPGQGLRLIYYSQIVNDFQKGDIAEGYSVSREKKESFPLTVTSAQKNPTAFYLCASSMVPTLLFFGSGTQLSVL.

The chain has TRBV18 and TRBJ1-4, with a possible D match to TRBD1 (5 bases). The CDR3 runs to 16 residues. Per the germline V gene, CDR1 is KGHSH and CDR2 is LQKENI. Trimming cost V 1 base and J 3 bases, with 12 bases left between them. DNA for the CDR3: TGTGCCAGCTCACCACTCCCCAGGGCCTCTAATGAAAAACTGTTTTTT. Translation gives CASSPLPRASNEKLFF. Based on the CDR3 plus reference TRBV18 and TRBJ1-4, the full variable domain is NAGVMQNPRHLVRRRGQEARLRCSPMKGHSHVYWYRQLPEEGLKFMVYLQKENIIDESGMPKERFSAEFPKEGPSILRIQQVVRGDSAAYFCASSPLPRASNEKLFFGSGTQLSVL.

The CDR3 nucleotides are TGTGCCAGCAGCTTAGCAAAGACAATGAACACTGAAGCTTTCTTT. Translating it yields CASSLAKTMNTEAFF. V and J are TRBV11-2 and TRBJ1-1; D call uncertain. This CDR3 has 15 amino acids. V was pared by 1 base and J by 0 bases, with 9 bases between. Germline V gene lookup returns CDR1 SGHAT and CDR2 FQNNGV.

The genes are TRBV2 and TRBJ2-2; 7 bases align to TRBD1. Germline V gives CDR1 SNHLY, CDR2 FYNNEI. Trimming cost V 7 bases and J 5 bases; bases outside gene matches: 13. CDR3 length equals 16 residues. CDR3 sequence: CASTLEGALVTGELFF. The CDR3, as DNA: TGTGCCAGCACTCTCGAGGGGGCGCTGGTAACCGGGGAGCTGTTTTTT.

This clone was observed a handful of times. The CDR3 DNA reads as TGTGCCAGCATCCCGGGACAGATAAACAATGAGCAGTTCTTC. Protein product: CASIPGQINNEQFF. V usage is TRBV6-5 and J usage is TRBJ2-1; TRBD1 aligns across 7 bases. Trimming took 7 bases from V and 5 from J; bases not matched to a gene: 8. CDR3 length equals 14 residues. Germline CDR1 is MNHEY and CDR2 is SVGAGI.

This clone was detected only once. The chain is built from TRBV11-2 and TRBJ1-1, with D possibly TRBD1 on 5 matching bases. CDR3 length: 13 amino acids. V lost 5 bases and J 5 bases, leaving 12 bases between the germline ends. The V gene's germline CDR1 is SGHAT and CDR2 FQNNGV. The DNA for the CDR3 is TGTGCCAGCAGCATAGGGACGGGGACTGAAGCTTTCTTT. It codes for CASSIGTGTEAFF.

This clone was seen only once. J is TRBJ1-1 and V is TRBV6-2 or TRBV6-3; TRBD1 is a possible D gene (6 bases). V gave up 6 bases and J gave up 6 bases, with 14 bases separating them. The CDR3 has 13 amino acids. Germline CDR1 reads MNHEY; CDR2 reads SVGEGT. The CDR3 protein is CASSRPGAPEAFF. CDR3 bases: TGTGCCAGCAGCCGACCGGGGGCGCCTGAAGCTTTCTTT.

This sequence joins TRBV7-9 and TRBJ2-1; no clear D gene. The V gene lost 0 bases and the J gene lost 3 bases, with 9 bases spanning the gap. This CDR3 has 15 residues. Germline assignment: CDR1 SEHNR and CDR2 FQNEAQ (reference sequence). Written as DNA, the CDR3 is TGTGCCAGCAGCTTAGCGGGTTCGTACTACAATGAGCAGTTCTTC. Amino acid sequence: CASSLAGSYYNEQFF.

This clone was observed a handful of times. The chain links TRBV10-3 to TRBJ1-5; unclear D gene. In germline, CDR1 is ENHRY, CDR2 SYGVKD. The V end was cut by 3 bases, the J end by 7 bases, with 13 bases between. This CDR3 has 14 amino acids. CDR3 coding DNA: TGTGCCATCAGTGACGAAGGGATCGGGCAGCCCCAGCATTTT. It encodes CAISDEGIGQPQHF.

The V call is TRBV7-9, the J call TRBJ2-7; possibly TRBD1 for D (6 bases). Trimming took 5 bases from V and 0 from J, leaving 17 bases between them. The CDR3 has 16 residues. Germline assignment: CDR1 SEHNR and CDR2 FQNEAQ (reference sequence). The CDR3 reads CASSLLSTGSSYEQYF. The CDR3 bases are TGTGCCAGCAGCCTCCTATCTACAGGGAGCTCCTACGAGCAGTACTTC.

The chain joins TRBV3-1 (or the pseudogene TRBV3-2) to TRBJ1-6; TRBD1 matches at 10 bases. Germline trimming cut 4 bases from V and 10 bases from J; bases unmatched to any gene: 7. CDR3 length: 15 residues. Germline CDR1 LGHDT, CDR2 YNNKEL (reference sequence). DNA for the CDR3: TGTGCCAGCAGCCCCCGGGACAGGGGATGGTCACCCCTCCACTTT. It yields the protein CASSPRDRGWSPLHF.

The chain employs TRBV20-1 and TRBJ1-1; D is ambiguous. This CDR3 contains 11 residues. CDR1 and CDR2 (germline): DFQATT, SNEGSKA (reference sequence). V lost 2 bases, J lost 8 bases, and 9 bases lay in between. CDR3 in amino acids: CSARPYGEAFF. The CDR3 nucleotides read TGCAGTGCTAGACCCTACGGGGAAGCTTTCTTT.

The chain couples TRBV19 to TRBJ1-5; maybe TRBD1 (5 bases). The germline V gene has CDR1 LNHDA and CDR2 SQIVND (reference sequence). The CDR3 runs 15 residues. V was trimmed by 0 bases and J by 11 bases, leaving 17 bases between them. The CDR3 is CASSIEGKGPSAQHF. In nucleotides, the CDR3 is TGTGCCAGTAGTATAGAAGGCAAGGGGCCTTCAGCCCAGCATTTT.

The rearrangement uses TRBV3-1 (or the pseudogene TRBV3-2) and TRBJ2-4; 8 nucleotides agree with TRBD2. Trimming cost V 0 bases and J 2 bases; bases outside gene matches: 15. This CDR3 is built from 20 residues. Germline V gives CDR1 LGHDT, CDR2 YNNKEL (reference sequence). The DNA of the CDR3 is TGTGCCAGCAGCCAAGAGGGCCAGCGGGAGACCGATTGGACCAAAAACATTCAGTACTTC. Translating gives CASSQEGQRETDWTKNIQYF.

This clone was detected only once. CDR3 protein: CASTPGLAGVSEQFF. The CDR3 DNA sequence: TGTGCCAGCACCCCGGGACTAGCGGGAGTATCTGAGCAGTTCTTC. The rearrangement joins TRBV28 to TRBJ2-1; the match to TRBD2 covers 14 bases. CDR1 and CDR2 (germline): MDHEN, SYDVKM. V lost 7 bases, J lost 9 bases, and 8 bases stayed unmatched. The CDR3 runs to 15 residues.

The chain joins TRBV12-3 or TRBV12-4 to TRBJ1-2; D gene unclear. The ends were cut back, 3 bases at V and 3 bases at J, with 8 bases in the middle. This CDR3 region has 13 residues. CDR3 DNA sequence: TGTGCCAGCAGTTTGGGCCAGGACTATGGCTACACCTTC. This encodes CASSLGQDYGYTF.